Listed here are 25 T cell receptor beta chains from one sample, sequenced in a study of T cell responses to AZD1222 COVID-19 vaccine. TCRdb's copy holds only in-frame clones and misses some; the assay was immunoSEQ multiplex PCR. The sample has around 87,000 clones, approximately 91% seen once. The sample here was peripheral blood, taken on day 0 of AZD1222 vaccination. The receptors shown here come from an adult in good health.

The chain links TRBV19 to TRBJ2-3, with a possible D match to TRBD1 (6 bases). Germline values: CDR1 LNHDA, CDR2 SQIVND (reference sequence). This CDR3 is 15 amino acids long. V dropped 4 bases and J dropped 0 bases, with 11 bases sitting between them. CDR3 nucleotides: TGTGCCAGTAGTAGGGGGCATATAAGCACAGATACGCAGTATTTT. Amino acids: CASSRGHISTDTQYF.

Points on this clone: This sample also contains other DNA sequences that code for the same CDR3. V and J are TRBV7-9 and TRBJ1-1; TRBD1 might be the D (5 bases). V lost 5 bases and J 1 base, leaving 8 bases between the germline ends. Germline CDR1 reads SEHNR; CDR2 reads FQNEAQ (reference sequence). The CDR3 length is 13 residues. This chain's CDR3 is CASSAQGNTEAFF. The CDR3, as DNA: TGTGCCAGCAGCGCCCAGGGGAACACTGAAGCTTTCTTT.

The chain recombines TRBV20-1 with TRBJ2-1; 8 positions agree with TRBD1. The germline V gene has CDR1 DFQATT and CDR2 SNEGSKA (reference sequence). The CDR3 runs 11 residues. This CDR3 is CGRQGTGEQFF. The CDR3 coding sequence is TGCGGTCGACAGGGGACGGGTGAGCAGTTCTTC.

The V and J genes are TRBV10-3 and TRBJ2-5; D may be TRBD1 (5 bases). This CDR3 is 13 amino acids long. Germline lookup yields CDR1 ENHRY and CDR2 SYGVKD. V lost 6 bases and J lost 5, with 13 bases in between. The CDR3 region has the DNA TGTGCCATCAGCAACCAGGGTAGGGAGACCCAGTACTTC. Its protein product is CAISNQGRETQYF.

The CDR3 DNA reads as TGTGCCAGCAGTTACTCGACCGGGTCAGGTCAGCCCCAGCATTTT. This encodes CASSYSTGSGQPQHF. The chain combines TRBV6-5 with TRBJ1-5, with D uncertain. The CDR3 is 15 amino acids. V was shortened by 0 bases and J by 6 bases, with 12 bases between the two germline ends. Per germline, CDR1 MNHEY and CDR2 SVGAGI.

This clone has just one count. The chain combines TRBV18 with TRBJ1-3; D is undetermined. The CDR3 sequence is 13 residues long. The germline CDR1 and CDR2 sequences are KGHSH and LQKENI. V was pared by 3 bases and J by 5 bases, with 8 bases between. The CDR3 DNA reads TGTGCCAGCTCACCCTCACAGCGAAACACCATATATTTT. It is translated as CASSPSQRNTIYF.

The chain joins TRBV7-3 to TRBJ2-1; possible D gene TRBD2, 5 bases. This CDR3 has 15 amino acids. V dropped 4 bases and J dropped 0 bases, with 10 bases sitting between them. Germline V gene lookup returns CDR1 SGHTA and CDR2 FQGTGA. The CDR3: CASSSALASYNEQFF. CDR3 in DNA: TGTGCCAGCAGCTCTGCCCTAGCCTCCTACAATGAGCAGTTCTTC. Full variable domain (outside the CDR3, taken from reference TRBV7-3 and TRBJ2-1): GAGVSQTPSNKVTEKGKYVELRCDPISGHTALYWYRQSLGQGPEFLIYFQGTGAADDSGLPNDRFFAVRPEGSVSTLKIQRTERGDSAVYLCASSSALASYNEQFFGPGTRLTVL.

This clone was counted a few times. The chain uses TRBV5-8 and TRBJ2-2; 8 bases agree with TRBD1. Germline values: CDR1 SGHTS, CDR2 YDEGEE. V dropped 3 bases and J dropped 3; count of bases not matched to a gene: 4. The CDR3 loop spans 15 amino acids. The CDR3 loop reads CASSSLQGDTGELFF. The CDR3 DNA is TGTGCCAGCAGCTCCCTACAGGGGGACACCGGGGAGCTGTTTTTT.

The rearrangement joins TRBV18 to TRBJ2-7, with TRBD1 matching 11 bases. From germline, CDR1 is KGHSH and CDR2 LQKENI. The V segment lost 5 bases and the J segment 0 bases; nucleotides outside the gene matches: 3. This CDR3 has 15 residues. The CDR3 is CASSKDRGPSYEQYF. The CDR3 nucleotides are TGTGCCAGCTCAAAGGACAGGGGGCCCTCCTACGAGCAGTACTTC.

The V and J genes are TRBV5-1 and TRBJ2-5; unclear D gene. This CDR3 has 14 amino acids. The V and J ends lost 4 bases and 1 base respectively, with 11 bases between them. Germline V gives CDR1 SGHRS, CDR2 YFSETQ. The DNA for the CDR3 is TGCGCCAGCAGCGGAGCTGGGATCCAAGAGACCCAGTACTTC. Its translation is CASSGAGIQETQYF.

The V call is TRBV6-5, the J call TRBJ2-7; D might be TRBD1 (5 bases). Trimming took 5 bases from V and 0 from J, leaving 8 bases between them. The CDR3 sequence is 13 residues long. Germline lookup yields CDR1 MNHEY and CDR2 SVGAGI. As DNA, the CDR3 is TGTGCCAGCAGTCTCAGGGCCTCCTACGAGCAGTACTTC. It encodes CASSLRASYEQYF.

The genes are TRBV6-2 or TRBV6-3 and TRBJ1-3; no clear D gene. The CDR3 loop spans 15 amino acids. Germline loops: CDR1 MNHEY, CDR2 SVGEGT. V was clipped by 0 bases and J by 0 bases, with 6 bases between them. The CDR3 spells CASSYSPSSGNTIYF. CDR3 DNA: TGTGCCAGCAGTTACTCGCCCAGCTCTGGAAACACCATATATTTT.

The rearrangement joins TRBV6-5 to TRBJ1-2; unclear D gene. Trimming removed 7 bases from V and 6 bases from J, with 15 bases in between. Germline V CDR1 and CDR2: MNHEY, SVGAGI. The CDR3 length is 13 residues. The CDR3 reads CASTGRLRNGYTF. CDR3 sequence (DNA): TGTGCCAGCACCGGCAGGTTGAGGAATGGCTACACCTTC.

Comment on this clone: Other DNA variants within this sample encode the same CDR3. V is TRBV18 and J is TRBJ1-2; 12 bases line up with TRBD1. The CDR3 runs 14 residues. Germline-derived CDR1 and CDR2 are KGHSH and LQKENI. V lost 2 bases, J lost 6 bases, and 1 base stayed unmatched. The CDR3 nucleotides read TGTGCCAGCTCACCAGGGACAGGGGGCGATGGCTACACCTTC. Translating it yields CASSPGTGGDGYTF.

The genes are TRBV28 and TRBJ1-6; D is unresolved. V lost 7 bases and J lost 7, with 8 bases in between. The CDR3 length is 12 residues. Germline CDR1 MDHEN, CDR2 SYDVKM. The CDR3 nucleotides read TGTGCCAGCACTTCCGGGAATTCACCCCTCCACTTT. Protein product: CASTSGNSPLHF.

The chain links TRBV7-3 to TRBJ1-4; D is undetermined. This CDR3 is 16 amino acids long. The germline gives CDR1 SGHTA, CDR2 FQGTGA. Trimming took 3 bases from V and 7 from J, leaving 18 bases between them. The CDR3 bases are TGTGCCAGCAGCTTGCCCCTAGTAGACGGGTCTGAAAAACTGTTTTTT. It encodes CASSLPLVDGSEKLFF.

This clone was observed a single time. V usage is TRBV6-5 and J usage is TRBJ2-7; 9 bases are shared with TRBD1. V gave up 7 bases and J gave up 4 bases; unmatched junction bases: 8. Germline-derived CDR1 and CDR2 are MNHEY and SVGAGI. The CDR3 has 14 amino acids. CDR3 nucleotides: TGTGCCAGCACTCCCCGGGACAGGGTTTACGAGCAGTACTTC. Its protein product is CASTPRDRVYEQYF.

The rearrangement links TRBV7-3 to TRBJ2-3; 9 nucleotides match TRBD2. Trimming at V came to 3 bases and at J to 4 bases, leaving 5 bases not matched to a gene. Germline assignment: CDR1 SGHTA and CDR2 FQGTGA. CDR3 length equals 15 residues. The CDR3 spells CASSFGGGAPDTQYF. DNA for the CDR3: TGTGCCAGCAGCTTCGGCGGGGGGGCCCCAGATACGCAGTATTTT.

The rearrangement joins TRBV7-9 to TRBJ1-2, with D hard to call. Trimming cost V 7 bases and J 8 bases, with 11 bases left between them. The CDR3 spans 11 residues. Germline values: CDR1 SEHNR, CDR2 FQNEAQ (reference sequence). In DNA form, the CDR3 reads TGTGCCAGCACCACCTTCCGGGGCTACACCTTC. This sequence encodes CASTTFRGYTF.

This chain joins TRBV19 and TRBJ2-3; 7 bases match TRBD1. This CDR3 is built from 14 residues. V lost 7 bases and J lost 1; bases outside the gene matches: 5. Per the germline V gene, CDR1 is LNHDA and CDR2 is SQIVND (reference sequence). CDR3 sequence (DNA): TGTGCCAGTAAAGGGACAGTCCGCACAGATACGCAGTATTTT. Translated, it gives CASKGTVRTDTQYF.

This chain connects TRBV7-2 to TRBJ2-3; D is uncertain. The CDR3 consists of 12 residues. CDR1 SGHTA and CDR2 FQGNSA come from the germline V gene. The ends were cut back, 5 bases at V and 5 bases at J, with 8 bases in the middle. The CDR3 loop is CASSPLGDTQYF. As DNA, the CDR3 is TGTGCCAGCAGCCCCCTTGGAGATACGCAGTATTTT.

The genes are TRBV6-5 and TRBJ2-7; D unclear. This CDR3 has 14 amino acids. The V gene's germline CDR1 is MNHEY and CDR2 SVGAGI. Trimming removed 7 bases from V and 3 bases from J, with 16 bases in between. This CDR3 is CASTPDGVGYEQYF. The CDR3 DNA reads as TGTGCCAGCACTCCCGATGGAGTTGGCTACGAGCAGTACTTC.

The gene calls are TRBV29-1 and TRBJ2-7, with 10 positions matching TRBD1. Unmatched junction bases numbered 0, after V lost 7 bases and J lost 3 bases. Germline V lookup: CDR1 SQVTM, CDR2 ANQGSEA. The CDR3 runs to 11 residues. This CDR3 reads CSGTGGYEQYF. CDR3 sequence (DNA): TGCAGCGGGACAGGGGGCTACGAGCAGTACTTC.

The chain has TRBV4-3 and TRBJ1-4, with a possible D match to TRBD1 (6 bases). CDR1 LGHNA and CDR2 YSLEER come from the germline V gene. V was pared by 1 base and J by 5 bases, with 14 bases between. The CDR3 is 16 residues long. This CDR3 is CASSQGGHLRNEKLFF. The CDR3 DNA follows: TGCGCCAGCAGCCAAGGGGGACACCTCCGGAATGAAAAACTGTTTTTT.

The chain uses TRBV7-2 and TRBJ1-5, with D hard to call. The CDR3 spans 15 residues. Germline values: CDR1 SGHTA, CDR2 FQGNSA. The germline V and J ends were trimmed by 1 base and 2 bases, with 9 bases remaining between them. CDR3 protein: CASSLGVGRNQPQHF. The CDR3 bases are TGTGCCAGCAGCTTAGGTGTAGGGCGCAATCAGCCCCAGCATTTT.